A single sample is the source of the 23 T cell receptor beta chains below, sequenced in a study of early T cells in non-severe SARS-CoV-2 infection. TCRdb fed the 5' RACE reads into MiXCR, producing one record per CDR3 protein. The sample includes tens of thousands of distinct CDR3 sequences, under 8% of them seen just once. Sequences were obtained from whole blood. Receptor source: an adult who was a healthcare worker with PCR-confirmed SARS-CoV-2 infection or an uninfected control (not recorded which).

This clonotype was counted at least ten times. As DNA, the CDR3 is TGCAGTGCTAAGGACCCCCTGGGAACTGAAGCTTTCTTT. Protein product: CSAKDPLGTEAFF. The V call is TRBV20-1, the J call TRBJ1-1; D is uncertain. Germline loops: CDR1 DFQATT, CDR2 SNEGSKA (reference sequence). The V end was cut by 4 bases, the J end by 5 bases, with 14 bases between. The CDR3 has 13 amino acids.

This chain links TRBV5-1 with TRBJ2-5; D gene uncertain. Germline V CDR1 and CDR2: SGHRS, YFSETQ. V shed 0 bases and J shed 2 bases, with 11 bases lying between them. The CDR3 extends over 15 amino acids. CDR3 DNA sequence: TGCGCCAGCAGCTTGGGATCCTCACCTCAAGAGACCCAGTACTTC. The encoded protein is CASSLGSSPQETQYF.

This chain joins TRBV29-1 and TRBJ1-1; possible D gene TRBD1, 5 bases. Germline CDR1 is SQVTM and CDR2 is ANQGSEA. The CDR3 runs 13 residues. Trimming removed 6 bases from V and 5 bases from J, with 16 bases in between. CDR3 bases: TGCAGCGTAGACCAGGGAAGGGGAACTGAAGCTTTCTTT. Its protein is CSVDQGRGTEAFF.

This clonotype came up a few times. V and J are TRBV19 and TRBJ2-3; D is unresolved. The length of the CDR3 is 14 residues. Between the trimmed V and J ends, which lost 5 bases and 6 bases, there was a span of 15 bases. Germline V lookup: CDR1 LNHDA, CDR2 SQIVND (reference sequence). The CDR3 spells CASSAAQDPDTQYF. CDR3 DNA sequence: TGTGCCAGTAGTGCGGCCCAGGATCCCGATACGCAGTATTTT.

This rearrangement joins TRBV27 to TRBJ2-2; D might be TRBD1 (6 bases). Trimming pared 3 bases from V and 4 bases from J, leaving 18 bases between. Germline values: CDR1 MNHEY, CDR2 SMNVEV (reference sequence). CDR3 length: 17 amino acids. In DNA, the CDR3 is TGTGCCAGCAGTTTCTTAGGGACAAGGGTTCGCACCGGGGAGCTGTTTTTT. Protein product: CASSFLGTRVRTGELFF.

The chain uses TRBV6-5 and TRBJ1-5; D call uncertain. This CDR3 contains 13 residues. CDR1 and CDR2 from the germline V gene are MNHEY and SVGAGI. V was cut by 4 bases and J by 4 bases, with 8 bases left in between. This CDR3 reads CASSFSGNQPQHF. The CDR3 DNA reads TGTGCCAGCAGTTTCTCCGGGAATCAGCCCCAGCATTTT.

The chain links TRBV7-2 to TRBJ1-1; 7 nucleotides agree with TRBD1. Germline CDR1 and CDR2: SGHTA and FQGNSA. The V segment lost 6 bases and the J segment 6 bases; nucleotides outside the gene matches: 13. CDR3 size: 15 residues. Written as DNA, the CDR3 is TGTGCCAGCAGGCGAGACAGGGAAGTGTCTGCTGAAGCTTTCTTT. Protein product: CASRRDREVSAEAFF.

The table lists this clonotype with a few counts. The CDR3 is CSAPTGVLEQFF. CDR3 nucleotide sequence: TGCAGTGCTCCGACAGGGGTTTTGGAGCAGTTCTTC. The rearrangement joins TRBV20-1 to TRBJ2-1, with 8 bases fitting TRBD1. The V segment lost 5 bases and the J segment 10 bases; nucleotides outside the gene matches: 7. This CDR3 is 12 amino acids long. The germline V gene has CDR1 DFQATT and CDR2 SNEGSKA (reference sequence).

This clonotype occurred a few times. V and J are TRBV6-5 and TRBJ2-5; 10 bases fit TRBD1. The CDR3 covers 16 residues. Germline V CDR1 and CDR2: MNHEY, SVGAGI. V lost 2 bases to trimming and J lost 5 bases; unmatched junction nucleotides: 8. CDR3 region: CASSYAYDRGPETQYF. DNA of the CDR3: TGTGCCAGCAGTTACGCTTATGACAGGGGGCCGGAGACCCAGTACTTC.

This clonotype occurred many times. The chain links TRBV6-6 to TRBJ2-3; the D gene could be TRBD1 or TRBD2 (6 bases each). Germline CDR1 is MNHNY and CDR2 is SVGAGI (reference sequence). Trimming pared 8 bases from V and 3 bases from J, leaving 18 bases between. CDR3 size: 15 residues. Written as DNA, the CDR3 is TGTGCCAGCTATGTAGGGGGGTCGTGGACAGATACGCAGTATTTT. Protein product: CASYVGGSWTDTQYF.

The genes are TRBV14 and TRBJ1-1; D remains ambiguous. V was cut by 1 base and J by 1 base, with 10 bases left in between. This CDR3 has 15 amino acids. The germline CDR1 and CDR2 sequences are SGHDN and FVKESK. CDR3 DNA: TGTGCCAGCAGCCAAGCTTGGGCGGCGAACACTGAAGCTTTCTTT. It codes for CASSQAWAANTEAFF.

This rearrangement joins TRBV20-1 to TRBJ2-3; D not resolved. The CDR3 sequence is 12 residues long. Trimming shortened V by 3 bases and J by 6 bases, and 10 bases separated the two germline ends. Per germline, CDR1 DFQATT and CDR2 SNEGSKA (reference sequence). In DNA, the CDR3 is TGCAGTGCTAGGTCCTCGGTTGATACGCAGTATTTT. This encodes CSARSSVDTQYF.

The chain has TRBV7-9 and TRBJ2-6; D ambiguous. V was shortened by 3 bases and J by 0 bases, with 12 bases between the two germline ends. Germline V lookup: CDR1 SEHNR, CDR2 FQNEAQ (reference sequence). The CDR3 has 17 residues. The CDR3 DNA reads TGTGCCAGCAGCTTGATGACACTTCGCTCTGGGGCCAACGTCCTGACTTTC. Its translation: CASSLMTLRSGANVLTF.

In regard to this clonotype: A single base separates this from a much larger clone, so it may be a read error. The chain uses TRBV7-7 and TRBJ2-7, with a possible D match to TRBD2 (5 bases). Trimming stripped 6 bases from V and 2 bases from J, with 14 bases between. The CDR3 is made up of 14 amino acids. Germline CDR1 is SSHAT and CDR2 is FNYEAQ (reference sequence). The CDR3 protein is CASSPTRGTYEQYF. The CDR3 DNA reads as TGTGCCAGCAGTCCTACACGGGGTACCTACGAGCAGTACTTC. The variable domain in full, with the rest retrieved from reference TRBV7-7 and TRBJ2-7, is GAGVSQSPRYKVTKRGQDVTLRCDPISSHATLYWYQQALGQGPEFLTYFNYEAQPDKSGLPSDRFSAERPEGSISTLTIQRTEQRDSAMYRCASSPTRGTYEQYFGPGTRLTVT.

This clonotype was detected ten times or more. The rearrangement uses TRBV11-2 and TRBJ2-1; perhaps TRBD2 as D (6 bases). The V end lost 0 bases, the J end lost 7 bases, and 13 bases lay between the germline ends. The CDR3 length is 15 residues. CDR1 and CDR2 (germline): SGHAT, FQNNGV. The chain's CDR3 is CASSLDFGAGNEQFF. DNA for the CDR3: TGTGCCAGCAGCTTAGATTTCGGTGCGGGAAATGAGCAGTTCTTC.

The chain combines TRBV9 with TRBJ2-5; 9 bases match TRBD2. The CDR3 runs 15 residues. Germline V gene lookup returns CDR1 SGDLS and CDR2 YYNGEE. The V segment lost 3 bases and the J segment 4 bases; nucleotides outside the gene matches: 7. The CDR3 loop is CASSAPGLAPETQYF. The CDR3 DNA sequence: TGTGCCAGCAGCGCGCCGGGACTAGCCCCAGAGACCCAGTACTTC.

CDR3 sequence reads: CASSVLDTGELFF. The CDR3 DNA reads TGCGCCAGCAGTGTTTTGGACACCGGGGAGCTGTTTTTT. The rearrangement joins TRBV10-2 to TRBJ2-2; D unresolved. V was shortened by 4 bases and J by 3 bases, with 6 bases between the two germline ends. CDR1 is WSHSY, CDR2 SAAADI, per germline. The CDR3 is 13 amino acids.

This clonotype was counted at least ten times. The chain links TRBV7-3 to TRBJ2-1; D may match TRBD1 or TRBD2 (5 bases each). Per the germline V gene, CDR1 is SGHTA and CDR2 is FQGTGA. Between the trimmed V and J ends, which lost 0 bases and 4 bases, there was a span of 7 bases. The CDR3 totals 14 residues. The CDR3 spells CASSLTGDYNEQFF. Here the CDR3 DNA reads TGTGCCAGCAGCTTAACGGGGGATTACAATGAGCAGTTCTTC.

This clonotype was observed a few times. This chain uses TRBV11-1 with TRBJ2-1; tentatively, D is TRBD2 (6 bases). CDR3 length: 15 amino acids. V lost 5 bases to trimming and J lost 8 bases, with 19 bases between them. Germline CDR1 SGHAT, CDR2 FQDESV (reference sequence). The CDR3 loop reads CASSPRGRDWDEQFF. CDR3 coding DNA: TGTGCCAGCAGCCCCCGAGGGCGGGACTGGGATGAGCAGTTCTTC.

This clonotype was seen ten or more times. J is TRBJ1-4 and V is TRBV5-8; tentative D call: TRBD1 (5 bases). Germline V CDR1 and CDR2: SGHTS, YDEGEE. Trimming took off 0 bases at V and 8 bases at J, with 11 bases between the two ends. This CDR3 spans 14 amino acids. CDR3 sequence: CASSLAGSGEKLFF. In DNA, the CDR3 is TGTGCCAGCAGCTTGGCAGGGTCGGGAGAAAAACTGTTTTTT. The entire variable domain, with the rest obtained from reference TRBV5-8 and TRBJ1-4, is as follows: EAGVTQSPTHLIKTRGQQATLRCSPISGHTSVYWYQQALGLGLQFLLWYDEGEERNRGNFPPRFSGRQFPNYSSELNVNALELEDSALYLCASSLAGSGEKLFFGSGTQLSVL.

This clonotype occurred many times. The chain recombines TRBV28 with TRBJ1-1; D ambiguous. The CDR3 sequence is 14 residues long. CDR1 is MDHEN and CDR2 is SYDVKM in the germline V gene. V was clipped by 2 bases and J by 1 base, with 8 bases between them. The CDR3 protein is CASSLGRWNTEAFF. CDR3 in DNA: TGTGCCAGCAGTTTAGGACGATGGAACACTGAAGCTTTCTTT.

In its sample, this clonotype was seen many times. This sequence joins TRBV20-1 and TRBJ2-7, with a tentative D call TRBD2 (6 bases). This CDR3 has 12 residues. V lost 6 bases and J 1 base, leaving 10 bases between the germline ends. The germline gives CDR1 DFQATT, CDR2 SNEGSKA (reference sequence). The CDR3: CSAGGGSYEQYF. In DNA form, the CDR3 reads TGCAGTGCGGGTGGAGGGTCCTACGAGCAGTACTTC.

This clonotype came up many times. DNA of the CDR3: TGTGCCAGCAGCCTACAGGGGAGCACAGATACGCAGTATTTT. Its translation is CASSLQGSTDTQYF. The chain uses TRBV2 and TRBJ2-3, with 7 bases matching TRBD1. J gave up 0 bases and V 6 bases, and 3 bases lay outside the gene matches. The germline CDR1 and CDR2 sequences are SNHLY and FYNNEI. The CDR3 consists of 14 residues.